This TCR beta chain was observed in a study of T cell responses to AZD1222 COVID-19 vaccine. Remarks on this clone: Antigen specificity is unknown.

The V end lost 0 bases, the J end lost 4 bases, and 7 bases lay between the germline ends. Germline CDR1 reads SGHDT; CDR2 reads YYEEEE. The CDR3 length is 13 residues. This table comes from immunoSEQ multiplex PCR, and its TCRdb copy is limited to in-frame clones, with some not included. The table includes roughly 99,000 clones, around 90% detected once. Whole-study results and caveats: Unmutated variant regions reportedly attract nearly half of all spike-specific TCRs. Just a handful of people given AZD1222 tested seropositive at baseline.

The sequence derives from an adult who received the AZD1222 COVID-19 vaccine. The genes are TRBV5-6 and TRBJ1-2; D uncertain. The sample here was peripheral blood, taken 28 days after the second AZD1222 dose. The CDR3 region is CASSLGQSYGYTF. DNA for the CDR3: TGTGCCAGCAGCTTGGGGCAGTCCTATGGCTACACCTTC.